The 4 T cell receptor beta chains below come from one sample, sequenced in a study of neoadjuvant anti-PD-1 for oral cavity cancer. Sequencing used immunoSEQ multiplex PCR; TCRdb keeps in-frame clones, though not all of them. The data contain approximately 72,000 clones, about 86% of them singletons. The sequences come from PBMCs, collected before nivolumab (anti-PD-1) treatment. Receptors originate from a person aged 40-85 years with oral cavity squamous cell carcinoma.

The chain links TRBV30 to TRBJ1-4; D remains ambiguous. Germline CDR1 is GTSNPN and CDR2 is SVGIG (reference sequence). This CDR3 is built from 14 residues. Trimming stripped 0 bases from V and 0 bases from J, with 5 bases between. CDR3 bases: TGTGCCTGGAGTGTCGTCGCAACTAATGAAAAACTGTTTTTT. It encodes CAWSVVATNEKLFF.

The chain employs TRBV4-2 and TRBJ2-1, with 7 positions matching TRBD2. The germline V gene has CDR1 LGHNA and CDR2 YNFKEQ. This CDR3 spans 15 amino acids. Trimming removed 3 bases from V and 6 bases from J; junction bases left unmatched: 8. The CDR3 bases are TGTGCCAGCAGCCAGGCGGGAGCATTAGGCAATGAGCAGTTCTTC. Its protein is CASSQAGALGNEQFF.

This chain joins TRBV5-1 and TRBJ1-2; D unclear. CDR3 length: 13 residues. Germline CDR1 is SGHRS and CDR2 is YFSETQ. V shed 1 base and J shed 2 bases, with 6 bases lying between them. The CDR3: CASSLNANYGYTF. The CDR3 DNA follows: TGCGCCAGCAGCTTGAACGCCAACTATGGCTACACCTTC.

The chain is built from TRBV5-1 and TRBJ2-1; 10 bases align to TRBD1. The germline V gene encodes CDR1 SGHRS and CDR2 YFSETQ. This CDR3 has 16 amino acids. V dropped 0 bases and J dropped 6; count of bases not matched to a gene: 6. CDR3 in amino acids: CASSLAGGTGVNEQFF. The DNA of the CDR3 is TGCGCCAGCAGCTTGGCCGGGGGGACAGGGGTCAATGAGCAGTTCTTC.